The sequence of this TCR beta chain was determined in a study of blood T cell repertoires in COVID-19. Looking at the study overall: T cells, B-cell-depleted T cells, or PBMCs supplied cDNA or gDNA.

Measured with immunoSEQ multiplex PCR; TCRdb has only the in-frame clones, and not every one. Here the sample spans fewer than 350,000 clones, under 90% being singletons. The sequence came from a man aged 60-69 years who had recovered from COVID-19. Sequencing was performed on PBMCs or T cells enriched from blood (not recorded which).

The CDR3 spells CASSNNQGGEKLFF. Written as DNA, the CDR3 is TGTGCCAGCAGCAACAACCAGGGGGGTGAAAAACTGTTTTTT. The chain joins TRBV7-9 to TRBJ1-4; TRBD1 matches 7 bases. The CDR3 has 14 residues. Trimming removed 5 bases from V and 7 bases from J; junction bases left unmatched: 7. The germline CDR1 and CDR2 sequences are SEHNR and FQNEAQ (reference sequence).